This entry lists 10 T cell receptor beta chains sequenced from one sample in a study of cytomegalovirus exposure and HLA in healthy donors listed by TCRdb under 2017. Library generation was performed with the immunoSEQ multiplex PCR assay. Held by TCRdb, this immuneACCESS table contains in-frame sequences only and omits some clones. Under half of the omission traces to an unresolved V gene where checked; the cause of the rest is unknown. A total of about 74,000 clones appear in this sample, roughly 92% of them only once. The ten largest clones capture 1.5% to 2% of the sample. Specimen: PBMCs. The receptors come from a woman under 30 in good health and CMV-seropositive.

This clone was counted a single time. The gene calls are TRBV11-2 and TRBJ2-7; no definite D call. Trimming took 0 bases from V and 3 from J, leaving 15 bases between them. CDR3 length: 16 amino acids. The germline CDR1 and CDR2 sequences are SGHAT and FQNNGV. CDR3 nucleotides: TGTGCCAGCAGCTTAGAGGGTGGCGGCAGCTTCTACGAGCAGTACTTC. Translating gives CASSLEGGGSFYEQYF.

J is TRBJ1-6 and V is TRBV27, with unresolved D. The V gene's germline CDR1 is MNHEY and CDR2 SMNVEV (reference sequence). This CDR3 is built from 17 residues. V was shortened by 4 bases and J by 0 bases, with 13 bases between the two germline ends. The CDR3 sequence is CASSSDGKSSYNSPLHF. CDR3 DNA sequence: TGTGCCAGCAGTTCAGACGGGAAGAGCTCCTATAATTCACCCCTCCACTTT.

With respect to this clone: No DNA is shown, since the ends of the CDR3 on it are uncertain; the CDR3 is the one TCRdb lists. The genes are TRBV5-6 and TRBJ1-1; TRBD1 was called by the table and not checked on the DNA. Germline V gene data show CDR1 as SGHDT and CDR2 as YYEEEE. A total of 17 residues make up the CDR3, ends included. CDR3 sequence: CASSPSVAGTINTEAFF.

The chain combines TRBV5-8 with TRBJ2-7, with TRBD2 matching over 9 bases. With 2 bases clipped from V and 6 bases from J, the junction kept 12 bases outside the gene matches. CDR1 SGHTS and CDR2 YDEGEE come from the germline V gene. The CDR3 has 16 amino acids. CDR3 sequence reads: CASSLWGTSRHSEQYF. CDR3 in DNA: TGTGCCAGCAGCTTATGGGGGACTAGCCGTCATTCCGAGCAGTACTTC. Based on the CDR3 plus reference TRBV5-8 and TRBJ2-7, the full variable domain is EAGVTQSPTHLIKTRGQQATLRCSPISGHTSVYWYQQALGLGLQFLLWYDEGEERNRGNFPPRFSGRQFPNYSSELNVNALELEDSALYLCASSLWGTSRHSEQYFGPGTRLTVT.

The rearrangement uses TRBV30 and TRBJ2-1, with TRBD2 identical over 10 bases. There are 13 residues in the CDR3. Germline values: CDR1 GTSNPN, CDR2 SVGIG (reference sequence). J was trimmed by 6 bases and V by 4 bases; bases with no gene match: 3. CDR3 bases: TGTGCCTGGACTAGCGGGGGCCTCAATGAGCAGTTCTTC. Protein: CAWTSGGLNEQFF.

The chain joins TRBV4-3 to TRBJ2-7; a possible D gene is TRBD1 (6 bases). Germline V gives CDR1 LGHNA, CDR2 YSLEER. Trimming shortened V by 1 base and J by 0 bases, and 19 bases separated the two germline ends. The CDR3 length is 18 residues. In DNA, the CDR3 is TGCGCCAGCAGCCAAGCATCTCCTGTGGGGGCCTACTCCTACGAGCAGTACTTC. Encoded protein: CASSQASPVGAYSYEQYF.

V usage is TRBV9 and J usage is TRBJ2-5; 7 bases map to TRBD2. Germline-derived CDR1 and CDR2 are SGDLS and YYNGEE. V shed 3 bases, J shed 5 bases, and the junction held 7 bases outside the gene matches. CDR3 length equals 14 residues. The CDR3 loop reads CASSADAGVETQYF. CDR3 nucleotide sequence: TGTGCCAGCAGCGCCGATGCGGGAGTCGAGACCCAGTACTTC.

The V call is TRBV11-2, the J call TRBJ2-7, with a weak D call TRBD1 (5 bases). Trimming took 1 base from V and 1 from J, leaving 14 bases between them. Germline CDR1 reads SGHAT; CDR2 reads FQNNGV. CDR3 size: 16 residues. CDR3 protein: CASSLVNPGLSYEQYF. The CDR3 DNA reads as TGTGCCAGCAGCTTAGTCAACCCAGGGTTATCCTACGAGCAGTACTTC.

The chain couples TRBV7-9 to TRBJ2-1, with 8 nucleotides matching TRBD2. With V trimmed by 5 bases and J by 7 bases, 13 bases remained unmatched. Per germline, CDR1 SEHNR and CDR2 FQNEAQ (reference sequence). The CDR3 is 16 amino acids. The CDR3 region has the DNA TGTGCCAGCAGCCCTCCGGGCAGCGGGAGTTATAATGAGCAGTTCTTC. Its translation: CASSPPGSGSYNEQFF.

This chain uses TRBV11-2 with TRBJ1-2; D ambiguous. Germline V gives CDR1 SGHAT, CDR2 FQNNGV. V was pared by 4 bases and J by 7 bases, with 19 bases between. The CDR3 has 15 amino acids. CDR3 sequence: CASSSPGGTRGGYTF. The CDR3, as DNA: TGTGCCAGCAGCTCGCCGGGTGGTACTCGAGGTGGCTACACCTTC.